These T cell receptor beta chains were read from a single sample in a study of shared clonotypes between healthy human individuals. The data were produced by immunoSEQ multiplex PCR, yet TCRdb's version contains in-frame clones alone and is incomplete. The sample includes about 490,000 clones, roughly 80% of them seen just once. What was sequenced was PBMCs. The receptors stem from a woman aged 40-49 years in good health. Some clones in this sample may be carry-over from other donors' samples. CDR3s include the opening cysteine and the closing phenylalanine or tryptophan. Rows may omit the clone size; those that give it use once, few, many or a size class.

j_call v_call clone_size cdr3_aa
TRBJ2-2 TRBV4-3 - CASSQDTLGGPGEPSF
TRBJ1-1 TRBV7-8 - CASRENTEAFF
TRBJ2-1 TRBV5-4 - CASSLGGSSGVMGEQFF
TRBJ1-2 TRBV6-1 - CASSERSAYGYTF
TRBJ1-5 TRBV6-5 once CASSYSANQPQHF
TRBJ2-5 TRBV11-3 - CASSEERELRTQYF
TRBJ1-2 TRBV7-9 - CASSIGQPYGYTF
TRBJ2-1 TRBV6-5 - CASSPGSNEQFF
TRBJ1-2 TRBV18 - CASSRGGNYGYTF
TRBJ2-1 TRBV4-2 - CASSQDVDEQFF
TRBJ1-2 TRBV19 few CASSIFVARPDYGYTF
TRBJ2-7 TRBV12-5 - CASGRTGTYEQYF
TRBJ1-1 TRBV28 - CASSLDAGGDTEAFF
TRBJ1-2 TRBV28 - CASLFGGDYGYTF
TRBJ1-5 TRBV6-1 - CASMAGVPQHF
TRBJ1-4 TRBV5-1 - CASSLQGGIEKLFF
TRBJ2-3 TRBV29-1 - CSVEGASSYTQYF
TRBJ2-1 TRBV6-5 - CASSSQPMGLQFF
TRBJ2-6 TRBV11-2 - CASSEGSGANVLTF
TRBJ1-1 TRBV7-3 - CASTPGGVITEAFF
TRBJ2-1 TRBV13 - CASSSPDSNEQFF
TRBJ2-2 TRBV19 - CASVASLPYTGELFF
TRBJ1-1 TRBV7-9 - CASSLGWWGREETEAFF
TRBJ2-1 TRBV11-3 - CASSRTGTYNEQFF
TRBJ2-1 TRBV4-1 many CASRGGDEQFF
TRBJ1-4 TRBV5-8 - CASSQGQGQGFEKLFF
TRBJ1-4 TRBV19 few CASGQGDREKLFF
TRBJ1-1 TRBV6-6 - CASRPTLSAEAFF